The clone carrying this T cell receptor (beta chain) showed up just once. The method was immunoSEQ multiplex PCR; TCRdb's version includes in-frame clones alone and lacks a portion of them. The data show under 150,000 clones, about nine tenths seen once. This sample is part of a study of blood T cell repertoires in COVID-19. V shed 6 bases and J shed 5 bases, with 8 bases lying between them. The CDR3 totals 12 residues. The chain couples TRBV12-3 or TRBV12-4 to TRBJ1-5, with D possibly matching TRBD1 (5 bases). This sequence was found in a woman aged 50 to 60 with acute or convalescent COVID-19. The sample taken for sequencing was peripheral blood. The CDR3 loop is CASSRGDQPQHF. In DNA, the CDR3 is TGTGCCAGCAGCCGGGGGGATCAGCCCCAGCATTTT.